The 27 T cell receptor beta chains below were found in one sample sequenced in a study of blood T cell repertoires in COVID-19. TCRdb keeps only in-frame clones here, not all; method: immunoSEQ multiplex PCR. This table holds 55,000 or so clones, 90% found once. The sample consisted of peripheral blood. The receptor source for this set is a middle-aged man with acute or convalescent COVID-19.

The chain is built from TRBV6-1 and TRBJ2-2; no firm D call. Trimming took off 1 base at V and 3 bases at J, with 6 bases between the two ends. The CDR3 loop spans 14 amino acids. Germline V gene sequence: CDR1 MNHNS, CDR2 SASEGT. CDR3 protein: CASSEGQDTGELFF. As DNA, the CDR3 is TGTGCCAGCAGTGAAGGGCAGGACACCGGGGAGCTGTTTTTT.

CDR3 in amino acids: CAISGTGTYEQYF. DNA of the CDR3: TGTGCCATCAGCGGGACAGGGACCTACGAGCAGTACTTC. The V and J genes are TRBV10-3 and TRBJ2-7; 9 bases line up with TRBD1. V lost 6 bases to trimming and J lost 2 bases; unmatched junction nucleotides: 2. The CDR3 has 13 residues. Per germline, CDR1 ENHRY and CDR2 SYGVKD.

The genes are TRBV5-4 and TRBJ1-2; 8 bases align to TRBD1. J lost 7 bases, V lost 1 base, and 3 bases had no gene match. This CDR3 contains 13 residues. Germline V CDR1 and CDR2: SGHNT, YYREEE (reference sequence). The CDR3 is CASSLLQGGGYTF. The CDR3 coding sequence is TGTGCCAGCAGCTTGTTACAGGGGGGTGGCTACACCTTC.

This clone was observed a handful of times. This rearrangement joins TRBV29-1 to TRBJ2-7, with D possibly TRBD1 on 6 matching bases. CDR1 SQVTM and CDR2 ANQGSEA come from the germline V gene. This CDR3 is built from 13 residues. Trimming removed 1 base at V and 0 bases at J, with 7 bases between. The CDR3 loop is CSVEATGSYEQYF. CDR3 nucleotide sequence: TGCAGCGTTGAAGCGACAGGCTCCTACGAGCAGTACTTC.

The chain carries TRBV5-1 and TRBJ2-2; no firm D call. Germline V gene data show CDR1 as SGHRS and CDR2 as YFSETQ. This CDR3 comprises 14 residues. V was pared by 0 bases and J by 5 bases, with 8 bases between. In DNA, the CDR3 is TGCGCCAGCAGCTTGGCCCAGAGGACCGGGGAGCTGTTTTTT. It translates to CASSLAQRTGELFF.

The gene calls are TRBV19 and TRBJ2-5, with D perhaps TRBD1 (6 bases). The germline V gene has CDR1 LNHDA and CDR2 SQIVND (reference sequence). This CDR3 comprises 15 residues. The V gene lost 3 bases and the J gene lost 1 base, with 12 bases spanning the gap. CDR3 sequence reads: CASSMTGTPQETQYF. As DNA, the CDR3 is TGTGCCAGTAGTATGACCGGGACACCCCAAGAGACCCAGTACTTC.

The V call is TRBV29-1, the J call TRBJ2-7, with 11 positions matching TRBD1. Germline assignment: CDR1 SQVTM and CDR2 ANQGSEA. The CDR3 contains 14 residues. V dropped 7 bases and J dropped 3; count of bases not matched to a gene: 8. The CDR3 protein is CSAKPGQGDYEQYF. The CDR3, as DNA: TGCAGCGCGAAACCGGGACAGGGGGACTACGAGCAGTACTTC.

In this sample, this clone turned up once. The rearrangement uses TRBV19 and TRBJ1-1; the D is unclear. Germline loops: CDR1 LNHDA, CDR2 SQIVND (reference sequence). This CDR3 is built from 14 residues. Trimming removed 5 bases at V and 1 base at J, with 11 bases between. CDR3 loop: CASSAKVSNTEAFF. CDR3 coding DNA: TGTGCCAGTAGTGCTAAAGTATCGAACACTGAAGCTTTCTTT.

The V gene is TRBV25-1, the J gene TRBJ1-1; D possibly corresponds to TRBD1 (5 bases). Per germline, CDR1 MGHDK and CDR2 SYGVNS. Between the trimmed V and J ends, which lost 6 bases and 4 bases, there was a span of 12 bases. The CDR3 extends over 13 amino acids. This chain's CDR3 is CASSGNRITEAFF. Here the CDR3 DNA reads TGTGCCAGCAGCGGAAACAGGATCACTGAAGCTTTCTTT.

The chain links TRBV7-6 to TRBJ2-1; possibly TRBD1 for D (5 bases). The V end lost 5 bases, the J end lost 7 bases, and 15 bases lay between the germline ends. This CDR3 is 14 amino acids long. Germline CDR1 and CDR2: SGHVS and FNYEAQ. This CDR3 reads CASSASARQNEQFF. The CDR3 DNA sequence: TGTGCCAGCAGCGCGAGTGCCCGACAGAATGAGCAGTTCTTC.

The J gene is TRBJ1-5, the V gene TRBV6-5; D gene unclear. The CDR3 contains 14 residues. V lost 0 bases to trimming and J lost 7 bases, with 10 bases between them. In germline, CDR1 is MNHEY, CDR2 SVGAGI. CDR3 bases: TGTGCCAGCAGTTACTCGAGAGCTTGGCAGCCCCAGCATTTT. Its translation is CASSYSRAWQPQHF.

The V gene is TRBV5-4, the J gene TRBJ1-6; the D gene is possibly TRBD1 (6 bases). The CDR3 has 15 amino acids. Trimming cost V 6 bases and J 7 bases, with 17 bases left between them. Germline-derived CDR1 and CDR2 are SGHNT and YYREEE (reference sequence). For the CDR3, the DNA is TGTGCCAGCACCAAACAGGCAGGGGTAAATTCACCCCTCCACTTT. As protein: CASTKQAGVNSPLHF.

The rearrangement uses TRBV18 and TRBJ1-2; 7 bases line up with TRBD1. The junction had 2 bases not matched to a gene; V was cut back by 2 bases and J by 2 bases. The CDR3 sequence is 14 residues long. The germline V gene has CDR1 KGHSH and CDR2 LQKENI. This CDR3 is CASSPRGQNYGYTF. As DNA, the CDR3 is TGTGCCAGCTCACCAAGGGGACAGAACTATGGCTACACCTTC.

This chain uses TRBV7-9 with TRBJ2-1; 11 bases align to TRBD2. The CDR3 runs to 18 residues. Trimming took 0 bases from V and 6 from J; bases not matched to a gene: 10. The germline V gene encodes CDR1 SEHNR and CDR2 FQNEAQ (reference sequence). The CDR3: CASSLAGLAVSGANEQFF. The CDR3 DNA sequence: TGTGCCAGCAGCTTAGCGGGACTAGCGGTATCCGGAGCCAATGAGCAGTTCTTC.

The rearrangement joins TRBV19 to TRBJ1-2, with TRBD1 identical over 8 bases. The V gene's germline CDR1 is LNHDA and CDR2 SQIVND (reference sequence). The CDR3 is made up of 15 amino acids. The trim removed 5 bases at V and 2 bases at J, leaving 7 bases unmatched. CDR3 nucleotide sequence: TGTGCCAGTAGTTCCGCCGGGACAGGCAACTATGGCTACACCTTC. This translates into CASSSAGTGNYGYTF.

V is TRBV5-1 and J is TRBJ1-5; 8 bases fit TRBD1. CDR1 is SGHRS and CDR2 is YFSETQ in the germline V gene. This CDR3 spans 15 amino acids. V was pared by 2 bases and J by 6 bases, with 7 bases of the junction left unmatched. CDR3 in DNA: TGCGCCAGCAGCTTACAGGGGGGTTGGAGTCAGCCCCAGCATTTT. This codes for CASSLQGGWSQPQHF.

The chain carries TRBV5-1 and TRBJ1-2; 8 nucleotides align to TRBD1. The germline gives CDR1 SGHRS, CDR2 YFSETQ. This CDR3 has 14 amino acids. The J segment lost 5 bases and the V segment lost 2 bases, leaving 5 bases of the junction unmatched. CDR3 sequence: CASSFTGGDYGYTF. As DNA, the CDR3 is TGCGCCAGCAGCTTCACAGGGGGGGATTATGGCTACACCTTC.

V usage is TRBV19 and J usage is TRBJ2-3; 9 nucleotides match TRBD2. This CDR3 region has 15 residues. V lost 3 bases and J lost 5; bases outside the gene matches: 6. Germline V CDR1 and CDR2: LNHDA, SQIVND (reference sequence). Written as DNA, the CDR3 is TGTGCCAGTAGTATGGGTGCGGGAGGGGGAGATACGCAGTATTTT. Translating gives CASSMGAGGGDTQYF.

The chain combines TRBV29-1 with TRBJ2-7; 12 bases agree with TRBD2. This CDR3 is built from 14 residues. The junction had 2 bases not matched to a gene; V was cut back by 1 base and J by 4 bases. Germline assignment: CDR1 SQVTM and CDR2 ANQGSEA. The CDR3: CSVEALAGGYEQYF. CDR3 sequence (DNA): TGCAGCGTTGAAGCCCTAGCGGGAGGGTACGAGCAGTACTTC.

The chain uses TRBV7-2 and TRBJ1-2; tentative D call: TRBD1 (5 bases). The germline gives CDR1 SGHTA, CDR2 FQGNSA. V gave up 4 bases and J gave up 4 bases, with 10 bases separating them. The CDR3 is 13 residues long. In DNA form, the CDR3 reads TGTGCCAGCAGCTCGGCGGGGGTCTATGGCTACACCTTC. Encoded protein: CASSSAGVYGYTF.

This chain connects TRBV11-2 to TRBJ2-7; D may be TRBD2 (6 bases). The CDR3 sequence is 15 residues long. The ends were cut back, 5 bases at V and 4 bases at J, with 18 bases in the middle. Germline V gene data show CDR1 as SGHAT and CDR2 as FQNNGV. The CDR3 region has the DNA TGTGCCAGCAGCCCAGACACGGCGGGAAGGTACGAGCAGTACTTC. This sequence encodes CASSPDTAGRYEQYF.

In DNA, the CDR3 is TGCGCCAGCAGTGCAACTAGCGGGACCGAGCAGTACTTC. Amino acid sequence: CASSATSGTEQYF. The J gene is TRBJ2-7, the V gene TRBV10-1, with 10 bases identical to TRBD2. The CDR3 spans 13 residues. The germline V gene has CDR1 WNHNN and CDR2 SYGVQD (reference sequence). V gave up 4 bases and J gave up 6 bases; unmatched junction bases: 3.

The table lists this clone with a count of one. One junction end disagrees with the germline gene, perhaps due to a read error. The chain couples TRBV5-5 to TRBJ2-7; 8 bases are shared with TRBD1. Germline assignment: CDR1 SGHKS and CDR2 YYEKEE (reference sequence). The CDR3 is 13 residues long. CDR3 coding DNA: TGTGCCAGCAGCTTGGGAGGGACATTACAGGGGGACTTC. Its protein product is CASSLGGTLQGDF.

CDR3 protein: CASSTQGNTEAFF. The DNA of the CDR3 is TGTGCCAGCAGCACACAGGGGAACACTGAAGCTTTCTTT. This chain uses TRBV7-2 with TRBJ1-1; weak D call: TRBD1 (6 bases). Germline V lookup: CDR1 SGHTA, CDR2 FQGNSA. Trimming took off 5 bases at V and 1 base at J, with 8 bases between the two ends. CDR3 length: 13 residues.

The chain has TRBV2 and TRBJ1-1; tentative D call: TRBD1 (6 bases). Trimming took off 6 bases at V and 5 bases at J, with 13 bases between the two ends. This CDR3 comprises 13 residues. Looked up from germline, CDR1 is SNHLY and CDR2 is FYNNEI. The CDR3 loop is CASRGSGVTEAFF. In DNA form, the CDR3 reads TGTGCCAGCAGGGGGTCAGGGGTGACTGAAGCTTTCTTT.

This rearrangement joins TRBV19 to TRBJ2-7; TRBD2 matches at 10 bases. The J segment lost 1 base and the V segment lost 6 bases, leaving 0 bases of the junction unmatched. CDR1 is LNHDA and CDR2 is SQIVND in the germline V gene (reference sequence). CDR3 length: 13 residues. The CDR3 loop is CASRLAGSYEQYF. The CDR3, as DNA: TGTGCCAGTAGACTAGCGGGGTCCTACGAGCAGTACTTC.

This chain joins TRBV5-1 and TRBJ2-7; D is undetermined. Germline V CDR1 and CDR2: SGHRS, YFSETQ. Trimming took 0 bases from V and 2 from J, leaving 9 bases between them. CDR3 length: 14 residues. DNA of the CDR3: TGCGCCAGCAGCTTGGCCGGCAGGACCTACGAGCAGTACTTC. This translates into CASSLAGRTYEQYF.